These 4 T cell receptor beta chains originate from one sample sequenced in a study of tumor-infiltrating lymphocytes in primary liver carcinoma. Priming with a constant-region primer yielded TCR beta cDNA from about 450 ng total RNA. Amplification in three nested multiplex PCR rounds with slightly modified ARM-PCR gave rise to TCR beta libraries. TRBV1-TRBV30 forward primers and a C-beta reverse primer were used in the first two PCR rounds, which each ran for about 10 cycles. One entry per CDR3 protein, called by TCRdb with MiXCR from the multiplex PCR reads. The data contain 80,000 or so distinct CDR3 sequences, 71% of them singletons. The tissue used was unsorted bulk material of about 19-30 mg. RNA and DNA were co-extracted from it with the AllPrep DNA/RNA mini kit. Sequencing was done on a sample of liver tumor tissue from sampling region 4. As to subset: tumor region T4, right-lateral pole. All receptors derive from a woman aged 60-70 years with primary liver carcinoma and hepatitis B virus infection.

This clonotype appeared many times. The chain couples TRBV28 to TRBJ2-5; TRBD2 is a possible D gene (6 bases). Trimming stripped 1 base from V and 4 bases from J, with 10 bases between. The germline V gene encodes CDR1 MDHEN and CDR2 SYDVKM. This CDR3 contains 14 residues. CDR3 nucleotides: TGTGCCAGCAGTTTATACGGACTACTAGAGACCCAGTACTTC. The encoded protein is CASSLYGLLETQYF.

Points on this clonotype: One junction end does not reproduce the germline sequence, and a read error may be involved. The chain recombines TRBV29-1 with TRBJ2-2, with 8 bases identical to TRBD2. The CDR3 is made up of 13 amino acids. Germline V lookup: CDR1 SQVTM, CDR2 ANQGSEA. CDR3 nucleotides: TGCAGCTCTCGGACGGGGGGGACCGGGAAGCTGTTTTTT. It codes for CSSRTGGTGKLFF.

In the case of this clonotype: One end of the junction varies from germline; a read error may be responsible. This chain joins TRBV6-2 or TRBV6-3 and TRBJ1-1; no firm D call. This CDR3 is built from 11 residues. Germline V lookup: CDR1 MNHEY, CDR2 SVGEGT. Here the CDR3 reads CASGMNTEAFF. CDR3 in DNA: TGTGCCAGCGGGATGAACACCGAAGCTTTCTTT.

As regards this clonotype: This may be a read error, as it is one base from a much larger clone. The chain recombines TRBV5-1 with TRBJ2-3, with D maybe TRBD1 (5 bases). CDR3 length: 11 residues. With 5 bases removed from V and 7 bases from J, the gap between germline ends came to 8 bases. Germline CDR1 SGHRS, CDR2 YFSETQ. CDR3 nucleotides: TGCGCCAGCAGTACAGGTCATACGCAGTATTTT. As protein: CASSTGHTQYF.